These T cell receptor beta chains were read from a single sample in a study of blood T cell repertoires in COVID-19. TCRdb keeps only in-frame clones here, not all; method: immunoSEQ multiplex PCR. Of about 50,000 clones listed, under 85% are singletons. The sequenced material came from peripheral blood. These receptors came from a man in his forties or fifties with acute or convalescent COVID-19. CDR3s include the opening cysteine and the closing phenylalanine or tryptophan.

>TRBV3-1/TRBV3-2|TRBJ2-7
CASSQWDRTYEQYF
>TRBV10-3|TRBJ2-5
CATGQGNPETQYF
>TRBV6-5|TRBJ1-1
CASSSRQGVIEAFF
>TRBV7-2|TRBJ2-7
CASSFGLAGSEQYF
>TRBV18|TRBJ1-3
CASSKAGPYSGNTIYF
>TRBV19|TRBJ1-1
CASSIYPGQGEAFF
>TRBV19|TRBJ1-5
CASRKGQGGGQPQHF
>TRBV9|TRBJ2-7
CASSVLGSSYEQYF
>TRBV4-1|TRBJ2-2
CASSRTGLAGGRTGELFF
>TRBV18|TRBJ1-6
CASSPGSSRANSPLHF
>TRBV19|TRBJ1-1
CASSLQANTEAFF
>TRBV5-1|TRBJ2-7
CASSPGQLVYEQYF
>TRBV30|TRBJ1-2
CAWSRGKDGYTF
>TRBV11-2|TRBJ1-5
CASSLDSGYNQPQHF
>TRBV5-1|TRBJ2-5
CASSRSGGAMVQETQYF
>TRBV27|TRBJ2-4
CASSLSGERDIQYF
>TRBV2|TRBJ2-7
CASGQGGSYEQYF
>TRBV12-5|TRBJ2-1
CASGSGLAGGSYNEQFF
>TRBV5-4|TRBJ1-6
CASSLALGASYNSPLHF
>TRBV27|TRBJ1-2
CASSSAERHRVYGYTF
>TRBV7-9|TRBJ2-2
CASTPSEVGELFF
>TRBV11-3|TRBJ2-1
CASSPGQGARNEQFF
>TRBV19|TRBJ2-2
CASSIIMGRGAGELFF
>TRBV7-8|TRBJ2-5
CASSPSRTGGVETQYF
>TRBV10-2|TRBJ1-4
CASSESGGATNEKLFF
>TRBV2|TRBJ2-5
CASSDPGRETQYF
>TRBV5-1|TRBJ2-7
CASSQAGKNEQYF
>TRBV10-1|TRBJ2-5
CASSRQGGETQYF
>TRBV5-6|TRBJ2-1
CASGPWASRYNEQFF
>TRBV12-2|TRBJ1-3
CASRLGPPARARGNTIYF
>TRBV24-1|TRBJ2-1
CATSDFGTSSNEQFF
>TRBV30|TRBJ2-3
CAWSVRPGGRDTQYF
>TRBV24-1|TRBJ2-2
CATSDPRTGADTGELFF
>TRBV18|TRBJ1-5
CASSPGARQPQHF
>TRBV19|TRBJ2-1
CASSIQGLAGGYNEQFF
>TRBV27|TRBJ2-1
CASSLRENNEQFF
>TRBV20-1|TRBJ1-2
CSAGQGYGYTF
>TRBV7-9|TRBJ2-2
CASSLETGTGELFF
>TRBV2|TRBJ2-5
CASSGGGRQETQYF
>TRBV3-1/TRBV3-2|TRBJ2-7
CASSLRGGGGEQYF
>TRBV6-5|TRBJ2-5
CASSSLSSRRTQYF
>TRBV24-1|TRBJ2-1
CATSDQTGSSYNEQFF
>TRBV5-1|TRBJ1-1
CASSLEQGMNTEAFF
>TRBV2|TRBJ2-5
CASGDPPAGAAQYF
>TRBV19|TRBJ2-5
CASRRGLLETQYF
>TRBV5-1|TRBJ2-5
CASSSSGLETQYF
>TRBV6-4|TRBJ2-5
CASSDGIAGTQYF
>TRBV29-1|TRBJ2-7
CSVEERRGTVSYEQYF
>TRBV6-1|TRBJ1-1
CASSVWRTGAGSTEAFF
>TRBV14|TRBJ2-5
CASSQDARQTQYF
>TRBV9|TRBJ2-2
CASSVGGQLNTGELFF
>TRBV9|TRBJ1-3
CASSVGQGRGNTIYF
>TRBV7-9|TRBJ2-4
CASSPTGLLAKNIQYF